This note documents a single T cell receptor beta chain sequence. A much more abundant neighbour one base away suggests this may be a read error. Regions amplified from RNA transcripts were the TCR beta CDR3 regions. In the first-round RT-PCR of the TCR CDR3, the HTBI primer set was used. TCRdb used MiXCR to reprocess the multiplex PCR reads, holding one entry per CDR3 protein. Among roughly 640,000 distinct CDR3 sequences listed, more than 15% were seen once. Per the germline V gene, CDR1 is DFQATT and CDR2 is SNEGSKA (reference sequence). The CDR3 length is 15 residues. The data originate from a study of T cells in Graves' hyperthyroidism and ophthalmopathy. Overall study context: Initial diagnosis, before any treatment, was when peripheral blood was collected.

The chain uses TRBV20-1 and TRBJ2-2; D might be TRBD2 (5 bases). The sample consisted of blood. The sequence was collected from a woman in her thirties or forties with Graves' ophthalmopathy. The CDR3 loop reads CSARDFDVNTGELSF. DNA of the CDR3: TGCAGTGCTAGAGATTTCGATGTAAACACCGGGGAGCTGTCTTTT.